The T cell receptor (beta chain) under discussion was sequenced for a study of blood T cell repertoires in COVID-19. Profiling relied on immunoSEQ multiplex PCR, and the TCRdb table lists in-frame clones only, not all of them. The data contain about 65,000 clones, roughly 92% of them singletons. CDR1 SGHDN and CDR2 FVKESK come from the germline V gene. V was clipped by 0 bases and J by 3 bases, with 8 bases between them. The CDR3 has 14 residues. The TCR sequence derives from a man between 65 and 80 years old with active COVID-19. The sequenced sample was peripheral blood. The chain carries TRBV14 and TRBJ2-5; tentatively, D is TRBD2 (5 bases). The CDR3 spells CASSQDRGKETQYF. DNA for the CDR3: TGTGCCAGCAGCCAAGATCGAGGGAAAGAGACCCAGTACTTC.